Listed here is a single T cell receptor (beta chain). Antigen specificity is unknown. The CDR3 sequence is 14 residues long. The germline V gene encodes CDR1 SGHTA and CDR2 FQGNSA. Deletions cut 5 bases from V and 7 bases from J, with 14 bases between. Vbeta (60) and Jbeta (13) primers were used in the PCR. Method: immunoSEQ multiplex PCR; TCRdb's copy keeps in-frame clones and lacks some. The data hold some 150,000 clones, with more than 80% observed a single time. These data are taken from a study of cytomegalovirus exposure and HLA in healthy donors. General observations from the study: Later analysis identified a missense DCLRE1C variant that was linked to TCR beta V- and J-gene trimming. CMV serostatus stood as the only immune exposure information on hand. TRBV6-2, TRBV6-3 and some other V segments were excluded as indistinguishable. Cytomegalovirus status was reportedly diagnosed by the classifier with high specificity and sensitivity.

The sequenced sample consisted of PBMCs. This clonotype was obtained from a woman aged 45 to 65 in good health and CMV-seronegative. The genes are TRBV7-2 and TRBJ2-2; weak D call: TRBD1 (5 bases). The CDR3 loop is CASSLKGFGGELFF. The CDR3 nucleotides are TGTGCCAGCAGCCTAAAGGGGTTTGGCGGGGAGCTGTTTTTT.